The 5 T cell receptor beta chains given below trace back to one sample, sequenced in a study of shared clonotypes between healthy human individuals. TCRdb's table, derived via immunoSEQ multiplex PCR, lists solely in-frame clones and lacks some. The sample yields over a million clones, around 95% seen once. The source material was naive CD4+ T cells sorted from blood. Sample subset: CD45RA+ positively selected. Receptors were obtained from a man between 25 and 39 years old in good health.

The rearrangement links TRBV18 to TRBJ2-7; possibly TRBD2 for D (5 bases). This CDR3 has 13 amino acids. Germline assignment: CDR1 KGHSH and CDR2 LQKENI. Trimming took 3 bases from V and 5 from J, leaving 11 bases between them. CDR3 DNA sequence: TGTGCCAGCTCACCTGGCCTCGGGGACGAGCAGTACTTC. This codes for CASSPGLGDEQYF.

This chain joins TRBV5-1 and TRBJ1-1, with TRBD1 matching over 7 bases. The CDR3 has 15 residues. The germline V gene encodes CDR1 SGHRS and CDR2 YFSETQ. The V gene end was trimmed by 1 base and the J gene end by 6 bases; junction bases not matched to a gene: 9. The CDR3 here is CASSLQRGQGAEAFF. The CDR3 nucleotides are TGCGCCAGCAGCTTGCAGCGGGGGCAGGGGGCTGAAGCTTTCTTT.

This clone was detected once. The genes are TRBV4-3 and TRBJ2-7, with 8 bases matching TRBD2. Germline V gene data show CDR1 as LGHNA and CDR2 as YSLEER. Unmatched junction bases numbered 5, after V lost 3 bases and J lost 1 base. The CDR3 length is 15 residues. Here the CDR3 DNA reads TGCGCCAGCAGCCAGTTTAGCGGGACTTCCTACGAGCAGTACTTC. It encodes CASSQFSGTSYEQYF.

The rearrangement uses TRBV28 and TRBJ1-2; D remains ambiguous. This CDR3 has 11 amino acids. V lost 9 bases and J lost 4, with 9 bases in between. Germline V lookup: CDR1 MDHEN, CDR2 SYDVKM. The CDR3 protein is CASHNSYGYTF. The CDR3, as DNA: TGTGCCAGTCATAATAGCTATGGCTACACCTTC.

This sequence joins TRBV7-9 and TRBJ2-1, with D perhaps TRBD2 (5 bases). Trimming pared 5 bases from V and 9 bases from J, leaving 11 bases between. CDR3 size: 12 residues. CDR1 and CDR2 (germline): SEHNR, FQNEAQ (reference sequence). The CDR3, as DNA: TGTGCCAGCAGCCCGGACTCGGGTGAGCAGTTCTTC. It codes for CASSPDSGEQFF. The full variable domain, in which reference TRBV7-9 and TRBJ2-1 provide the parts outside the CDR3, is DTGVSQNPRHKITKRGQNVTFRCDPISEHNRLYWYRQTLGQGPEFLTYFQNEAQLEKSRLLSDRFSAERPKGSFSTLEIQRTEQGDSAMYLCASSPDSGEQFFGPGTRLTVL.